These T cell receptor beta chains were read from a single sample in a study of blood T cell repertoires in COVID-19. The data were produced by immunoSEQ multiplex PCR, yet TCRdb's version contains in-frame clones alone and is incomplete. The sample has about 83,000 clones; roughly nine tenths are singletons. The sample comprised peripheral blood. Receptors were obtained from a woman of 80 years or more with active or convalescent COVID-19. Each CDR3 is given with its conserved first and last residue. D genes are given only for firm matches. The size of a clone is reported for some rows only, either as once, few or many, or as a class for expanded clones.

>NA|TRBD1|TRBJ1-6|TRBV6-2/TRBV6-3
CASSSLQGASNSPLHF
TGTGCCAGCAGTTCACTACAGGGGGCTAGTAATTCACCCCTCCACTTT
>NA|TRBD1|TRBJ2-7|TRBV15
CATSIDRGPTVEQYF
TGTGCCACCAGCATAGACAGGGGACCTACAGTAGAGCAGTACTTC
>NA|NA|TRBJ2-7|TRBV5-6
CASSSPGQGNTGWLYEQYF
TGTGCCAGCAGCTCCCCGGGACAAGGGAACACGGGGTGGCTTTACGAGCAGTACTTC
>NA|NA|TRBJ2-2|TRBV24-1
CATSVRRTANTGELFF
TGTGCCACCAGTGTTCGAAGGACAGCGAACACCGGGGAGCTGTTTTTT
>NA|NA|TRBJ2-2|TRBV2
CASRGYANTGELFF
TGTGCCAGCCGCGGGTATGCGAACACCGGGGAGCTGTTTTTT
>NA|NA|TRBJ1-2|TRBV15
CATSRDRPDGYTF
TGTGCCACCAGCAGAGACAGGCCGGATGGCTACACCTTC
>NA|NA|TRBJ1-2|TRBV12-3/TRBV12-4
CASSLDRAAGYTF
TGTGCCAGCAGTTTAGACAGGGCGGCTGGCTACACCTTC
>NA|NA|TRBJ2-7|TRBV7-8
CASSQHPYSQGEQYF
TGTGCCAGCAGCCAACACCCTTACTCACAGGGCGAGCAGTACTTC
>NA|TRBD1|TRBJ2-7|TRBV19
CASAPGTGGYEQYF
TGTGCCAGCGCTCCCGGGACAGGGGGCTACGAGCAGTACTTC
>NA|NA|TRBJ2-2|TRBV9
CASSVFQGPGELFF
TGTGCCAGCAGCGTATTCCAGGGTCCCGGGGAGCTGTTTTTT
>NA|NA|TRBJ2-7|TRBV18
CASSPPFQGTSYEQYF
TGTGCCAGCTCACCACCTTTCCAGGGAACCAGCTACGAGCAGTACTTC
>NA|NA|TRBJ2-6|TRBV6-4
CASLDSYFSGANVLTF
TGTGCCAGTCTCGACAGTTACTTCTCTGGGGCCAACGTCCTGACTTTC
>NA|NA|TRBJ2-7|TRBV6-2/TRBV6-3
CASSYGQTYEQYF
TGTGCCAGCAGTTACGGGCAGACCTACGAGCAGTACTTC
>NA|TRBD2|TRBJ2-3|TRBV3-1/TRBV3-2
CASSQQSGTRADTQYF
TGTGCCAGCAGCCAACAATCCGGGACTAGAGCAGATACGCAGTATTTT
>NA|NA|TRBJ1-4|TRBV5-4
CASSLVGRTNEKLFF
TGTGCCAGCAGCTTGGTGGGCCGGACTAATGAAAAACTGTTTTTT
>few|NA|TRBJ1-3|TRBV18
CASSPPGQGLSGNTIYF
TGTGCCAGCTCACCACCTGGGCAGGGACTCTCTGGAAACACCATATATTTT
>once|TRBD1|TRBJ1-3|TRBV4-1
CASSPTGLGNTIYF
TGCGCCAGCAGCCCGACAGGGCTTGGAAACACCATATATTTT
>NA|TRBD2|TRBJ2-3|TRBV9
CASSARGGLAGGDTQYF
TGTGCCAGCAGCGCGAGGGGGGGACTAGCGGGAGGCGATACGCAGTATTTT
>NA|NA|TRBJ1-1|TRBV6-5
CASSYEYGVVTEAFF
TGTGCCAGCAGTTACGAGTACGGGGTTGTCACTGAAGCTTTCTTT
>NA|TRBD1|TRBJ2-3|TRBV15
CATTQPIRDRGSTDTQYF
TGTGCCACCACTCAGCCTATCCGAGACAGGGGCAGCACAGATACGCAGTATTTT
>NA|TRBD1|TRBJ2-3|TRBV18
CASSPQGQVSTDTQYF
TGTGCCAGCTCACCCCAGGGACAGGTCAGCACAGATACGCAGTATTTT
>NA|NA|TRBJ2-7|TRBV24-1
CATSDSGRSYEQYF
TGTGCCACCAGTGATTCTGGCAGATCCTACGAGCAGTACTTC
>NA|NA|TRBJ1-6|TRBV30
CAWSPQDSSPLHF
TGTGCCTGGAGTCCACAAGACAGTTCACCCCTCCACTTT
>NA|TRBD1|TRBJ1-2|TRBV12-3/TRBV12-4
CASSSDRGYGYTF
TGTGCCAGCAGTTCGGACAGGGGCTATGGCTACACCTTC
>once|TRBD2|TRBJ2-1|TRBV7-3
CASSTGTSDNNEQFF
TGTGCCAGCAGCACCGGGACTAGCGATAACAATGAGCAGTTCTTC
>NA|TRBD1|TRBJ2-7|TRBV5-6
CASSSPTGLEEQYF
TGTGCCAGCAGCTCACCGACAGGGCTAGAAGAGCAGTACTTC
>once|NA|TRBJ2-6|TRBV5-4
CASSWGGTGANVLTF
TGTGCCAGCAGCTGGGGGGGGACAGGGGCCAACGTCCTGACTTTC
>NA|NA|TRBJ1-1|TRBV29-1
CSASGGFTEAFF
TGCAGCGCTTCGGGGGGGTTTACTGAAGCTTTCTTT